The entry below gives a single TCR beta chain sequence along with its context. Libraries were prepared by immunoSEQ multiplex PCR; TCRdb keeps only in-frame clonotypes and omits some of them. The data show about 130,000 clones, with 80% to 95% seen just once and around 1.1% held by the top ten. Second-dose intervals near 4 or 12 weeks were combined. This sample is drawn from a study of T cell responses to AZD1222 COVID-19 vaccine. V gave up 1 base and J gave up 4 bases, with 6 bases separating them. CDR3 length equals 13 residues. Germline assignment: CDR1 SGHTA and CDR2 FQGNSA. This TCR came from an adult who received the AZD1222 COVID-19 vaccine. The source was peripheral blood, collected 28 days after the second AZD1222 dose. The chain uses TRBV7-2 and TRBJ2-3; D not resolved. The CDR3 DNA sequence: TGTGCCAGCAGCTTAGTTTTCCCAGATACGCAGTATTTT. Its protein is CASSLVFPDTQYF.